A single sample is the source of the 21 T cell receptor beta chains below, sequenced in a study of control samples from healthy donors and cancer patients. The assay was immunoSEQ multiplex PCR, and TCRdb's table has in-frame clones only and misses some. The data hold around 20,000 clones, with more than 80% observed a single time. Sample: PBMCs. The receptors come from a man aged 55 to 70 with head and neck cancer.

This chain uses TRBV10-3 with TRBJ2-7, with TRBD1 matching over 7 bases. The CDR3 spans 12 residues. The J segment lost 6 bases and the V segment lost 5 bases, leaving 4 bases of the junction unmatched. Germline V gives CDR1 ENHRY, CDR2 SYGVKD. The CDR3 loop is CAISSQGLEQYV. CDR3 sequence (DNA): TGTGCCATCAGTTCACAGGGGCTCGAGCAGTACGTC.

The V gene is TRBV5-1, the J gene TRBJ2-1; 9 nucleotides align to TRBD2. V gave up 0 bases and J gave up 1 base; unmatched junction bases: 8. Germline lookup yields CDR1 SGHRS and CDR2 YFSETQ. The CDR3 runs 18 residues. As DNA, the CDR3 is TGCGCCAGCAGCTTGGCCGGGTTAGCGGGAGCATCCTACAATGAGCAGTTCTTC. It encodes CASSLAGLAGASYNEQFF. Supplemented by reference TRBV5-1 and TRBJ2-1, the full variable domain reads KAGVTQTPRYLIKTRGQQVTLSCSPISGHRSVSWYQQTPGQGLQFLFEYFSETQRNKGNFPGRFSGRQFSNSRSEMNVSTLELGDSALYLCASSLAGLAGASYNEQFFGPGTRLTVL.

This chain links TRBV25-1 with TRBJ2-1; 12 bases line up with TRBD2. From germline, CDR1 is MGHDK and CDR2 SYGVNS. With V trimmed by 5 bases and J by 3 bases, 5 bases remained unmatched. The CDR3 contains 16 residues. The CDR3 loop reads CASSLPGLAGYNEQFF. CDR3 DNA: TGTGCCAGCAGTCTACCGGGACTAGCGGGCTACAATGAGCAGTTCTTC.

This chain joins TRBV9 and TRBJ1-1, with D possibly being TRBD1 (6 bases). CDR3 size: 15 residues. Germline CDR1 and CDR2: SGDLS and YYNGEE. V gave up 0 bases and J gave up 4 bases, with 13 bases separating them. CDR3 loop: CASSVESGVGTEAFF. CDR3 bases: TGTGCCAGCAGCGTAGAATCAGGGGTGGGCACTGAAGCTTTCTTT.

The chain combines TRBV6-5 with TRBJ1-5; D may be TRBD1 (5 bases). The germline CDR1 and CDR2 sequences are MNHEY and SVGAGI. Trimming removed 9 bases from V and 1 base from J, with 13 bases in between. This CDR3 is 14 amino acids long. CDR3 nucleotide sequence: TGTGCCAGTCGACCAGGGCAGAGCAATCAGCCCCAGCATTTT. As protein: CASRPGQSNQPQHF.

V usage is TRBV11-2 and J usage is TRBJ2-3; D call uncertain. V shed 2 bases and J shed 3 bases, with 3 bases lying between them. Germline V gene sequence: CDR1 SGHAT, CDR2 FQNNGV. The CDR3 totals 12 residues. CDR3 in DNA: TGTGCCAGCAGCTTAACGACAGATACGCAGTATTTT. It codes for CASSLTTDTQYF.

Comment on this clone: Other nucleotide sequences from this sample produce the same CDR3. The V and J genes are TRBV7-9 and TRBJ2-5; D gene ambiguous. Trimming shortened V by 5 bases and J by 5 bases, and 15 bases separated the two germline ends. CDR3 length: 14 residues. Germline V gene sequence: CDR1 SEHNR, CDR2 FQNEAQ (reference sequence). The CDR3 reads CASSPGWSEETQYF. CDR3 sequence (DNA): TGTGCCAGCAGCCCTGGATGGAGCGAGGAGACCCAGTACTTC.

V and J are TRBV30 and TRBJ1-1, with D perhaps TRBD1 (6 bases). This CDR3 is 13 amino acids long. Trimming removed 1 base from V and 3 bases from J, with 9 bases in between. Looked up from germline, CDR1 is GTSNPN and CDR2 is SVGIG (reference sequence). The CDR3: CAWSDQGYTEAFF. As DNA, the CDR3 is TGTGCCTGGAGTGATCAGGGGTACACTGAAGCTTTCTTT.

Points on this clone: One junction end disagrees with the germline gene, perhaps due to a read error. The chain carries TRBV27 and TRBJ2-1; TRBD1 might be the D (6 bases). The germline V gene has CDR1 MNHEY and CDR2 SMNVEV (reference sequence). CDR3 length equals 14 residues. In DNA, the CDR3 is TGTGCCAGCAGTTGGGGGCGCGTCTACGATGAGCAGTTCTTC. Protein product: CASSWGRVYDEQFF.

The chain employs TRBV6-5 and TRBJ1-2, with D possibly being TRBD1 (5 bases). V was clipped by 7 bases and J by 7 bases, with 16 bases between them. Germline V lookup: CDR1 MNHEY, CDR2 SVGAGI. CDR3 length: 13 residues. CDR3: CASTFRAVSGYTF. CDR3 bases: TGTGCCAGCACCTTCAGGGCAGTCTCTGGCTACACCTTC.

The rearrangement links TRBV6-5 to TRBJ2-5, with D perhaps TRBD1 or TRBD2 (6 bases each). This CDR3 region has 13 residues. Per the germline V gene, CDR1 is MNHEY and CDR2 is SVGAGI. CDR3 in amino acids: CAIRGGPQETQYF. The CDR3 nucleotides read TGTGCTATCAGAGGGGGGCCCCAAGAGACCCAGTACTTC.

The chain employs TRBV11-1 and TRBJ2-2; D ambiguous. CDR3 length: 12 amino acids. CDR1 and CDR2 from the germline V gene are SGHAT and FQDESV (reference sequence). The V gene lost 6 bases and the J gene lost 8 bases, with 10 bases spanning the gap. The DNA for the CDR3 is TGTGCCAGCAGTCCCCGTACGGGGGAGCTGTTTTTT. Protein sequence: CASSPRTGELFF.

V is TRBV11-2 and J is TRBJ1-1, with D unclear. The CDR3 has 12 amino acids. V dropped 5 bases and J dropped 7 bases, with 11 bases sitting between them. The germline gives CDR1 SGHAT, CDR2 FQNNGV. This CDR3 reads CASSAWTFEAFF. CDR3 nucleotide sequence: TGTGCCAGCAGCGCCTGGACCTTTGAAGCTTTCTTT.

A remark on this clone: It is unclear where the CDR3 begins or ends on the DNA, so no DNA is shown, and the CDR3 is as TCRdb lists it. The rearrangement uses TRBV12-5 and TRBJ2-3; TRBD1, the D gene given by the table, was not confirmed from the DNA. The length of the CDR3 is 16 amino acids, counting both ends. Germline V gene data show CDR1 as LGHNT and CDR2 as FRNRAP. CDR3 in amino acids: CASGLDGTGRQIRSIF.

This sequence joins TRBV19 and TRBJ2-1; 8 bases are a match to TRBD1. V dropped 6 bases and J dropped 1; count of bases not matched to a gene: 2. Germline lookup yields CDR1 LNHDA and CDR2 SQIVND (reference sequence). The CDR3 has 14 amino acids. The CDR3 nucleotides are TGTGCCAGTAGAGGACAGGGTTCCTACAATGAGCAGTTCTTC. This sequence encodes CASRGQGSYNEQFF.

V and J are TRBV12-3 or TRBV12-4 and TRBJ1-1; D remains ambiguous. V was trimmed by 6 bases and J by 5 bases, leaving 13 bases between them. This CDR3 is 13 amino acids long. The chain's CDR3 is CASSPYAGTEAFF. CDR3 nucleotides: TGTGCCAGCAGCCCTTATGCTGGGACTGAAGCTTTCTTT.

This chain connects TRBV5-4 to TRBJ1-5; D is ambiguous. V was cut by 3 bases and J by 7 bases, with 5 bases left in between. The CDR3 loop spans 11 amino acids. CDR1 SGHNT and CDR2 YYREEE come from the germline V gene (reference sequence). The CDR3 sequence: CASSSRQPQHF. CDR3 bases: TGTGCCAGCAGCTCACGGCAGCCCCAGCATTTT. Using reference TRBV5-4 and TRBJ1-5 for the parts outside the CDR3, the full variable domain is ETGVTQSPTHLIKTRGQQVTLRCSSQSGHNTVSWYQQALGQGPQFIFQYYREEENGRGNFPPRFSGLQFPNYSSELNVNALELDDSALYLCASSSRQPQHFGDGTRLSIL.

This chain connects TRBV28 to TRBJ2-1; D call uncertain. V lost 2 bases and J 0 bases, leaving 2 bases between the germline ends. The CDR3 has 13 residues. The germline gives CDR1 MDHEN, CDR2 SYDVKM. The CDR3 DNA sequence: TGTGCCAGCAGTTTAAGCTCCTACAATGAGCAGTTCTTC. Protein sequence: CASSLSSYNEQFF.

The chain links TRBV6-1 to TRBJ2-4; 11 bases are shared with TRBD1. Germline CDR1 reads MNHNS; CDR2 reads SASEGT. V lost 0 bases, J lost 7 bases, and 5 bases stayed unmatched. The CDR3 has 16 amino acids. The CDR3 bases are TGTGCCAGCAGTGAAGCGCTAGGACAGGGGGCCAACATTCAGTACTTC. Its protein is CASSEALGQGANIQYF.

This chain's CDR3 is CASSPTRLAVNEQFF. CDR3 in DNA: TGTGCCAGCAGCCCCACCCGACTAGCTGTAAATGAGCAGTTCTTC. V is TRBV3-1 (or the pseudogene TRBV3-2) and J is TRBJ2-1; 7 nucleotides line up with TRBD2. Trimming removed 4 bases from V and 7 bases from J; junction bases left unmatched: 10. CDR1 and CDR2 (germline): LGHDT, YNNKEL (reference sequence). There are 15 residues in the CDR3.

In this sample, this clone turned up once. This rearrangement joins TRBV4-2 to TRBJ1-2, with unresolved D. Between the trimmed V and J ends, which lost 7 bases and 1 base, there was a span of 19 bases. In germline, CDR1 is LGHNA, CDR2 YNFKEQ. The CDR3 covers 16 residues. The CDR3 DNA sequence: TGTGCCAGCAACCGGGAGACGGCGCCTAATAACTATGGCTACACCTTC. Translating it yields CASNRETAPNNYGYTF.